This T cell receptor beta chain was profiled in a study of Graves' ophthalmopathy and Graves' hyperthyroidism. Comments on this clonotype: This clone may be a read error of a much larger clone one base away.

Amplification from RNA transcripts yielded the TCR beta CDR3 regions. First-round RT-PCR used HTBI primers; second-round multiplex PCR followed. Each CDR3 protein gets one entry after TCRdb re-called the multiplex PCR reads with MiXCR. The repertoire includes roughly 600,000 distinct CDR3 sequences, roughly 39% of them detected once, and around 4% sits in the top ten. In germline, CDR1 is SNHLY, CDR2 FYNNEI. The CDR3 contains 13 residues. Hyperthyroidism patients were newly diagnosed, ill under 2 months, and aged 18 to 65 years. The chain employs TRBV2 and TRBJ1-1; perhaps TRBD1 as D (5 bases). The sample was peripheral blood or thyroid tissue (not recorded which). The receptor comes from an adult man with Graves' hyperthyroidism. CDR3 bases: TGCGCCAGCAGTCCCAGGGAGAACACTGAAGTTTTCTTT. It codes for CASSPRENTEVFF.